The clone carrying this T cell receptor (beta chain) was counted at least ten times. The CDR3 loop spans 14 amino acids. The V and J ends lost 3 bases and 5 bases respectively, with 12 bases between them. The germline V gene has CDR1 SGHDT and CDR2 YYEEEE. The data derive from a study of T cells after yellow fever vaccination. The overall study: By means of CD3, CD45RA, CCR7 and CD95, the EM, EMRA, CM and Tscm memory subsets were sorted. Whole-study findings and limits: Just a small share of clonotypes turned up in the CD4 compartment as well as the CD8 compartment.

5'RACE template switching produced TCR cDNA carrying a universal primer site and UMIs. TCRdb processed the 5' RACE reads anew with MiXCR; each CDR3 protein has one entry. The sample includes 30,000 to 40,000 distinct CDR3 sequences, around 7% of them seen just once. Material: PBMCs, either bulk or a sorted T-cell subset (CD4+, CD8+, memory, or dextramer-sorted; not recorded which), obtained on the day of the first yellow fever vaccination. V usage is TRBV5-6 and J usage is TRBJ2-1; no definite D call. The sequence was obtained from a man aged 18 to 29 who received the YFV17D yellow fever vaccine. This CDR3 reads CASSYEFRDNEQFF. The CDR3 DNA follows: TGTGCCAGCAGCTATGAGTTTAGAGACAATGAGCAGTTCTTC.